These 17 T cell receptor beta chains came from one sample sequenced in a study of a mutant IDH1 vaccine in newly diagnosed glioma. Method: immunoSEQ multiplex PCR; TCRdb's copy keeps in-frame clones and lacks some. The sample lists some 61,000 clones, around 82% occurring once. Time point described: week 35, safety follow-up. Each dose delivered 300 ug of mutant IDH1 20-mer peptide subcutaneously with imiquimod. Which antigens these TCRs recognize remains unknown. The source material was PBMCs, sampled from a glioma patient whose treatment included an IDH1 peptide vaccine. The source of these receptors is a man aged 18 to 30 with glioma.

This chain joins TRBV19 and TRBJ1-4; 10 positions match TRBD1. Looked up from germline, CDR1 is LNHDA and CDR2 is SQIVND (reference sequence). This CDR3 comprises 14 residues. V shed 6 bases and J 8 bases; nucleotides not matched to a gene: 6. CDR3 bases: TGTGCCAGTAGACCGGGACAGGGGCCAGAAAAACTGTTTTTT. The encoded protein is CASRPGQGPEKLFF. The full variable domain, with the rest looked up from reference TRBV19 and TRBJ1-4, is DGGITQSPKYLFRKEGQNVTLSCEQNLNHDAMYWYRQDPGQGLRLIYYSQIVNDFQKGDIAEGYSVSREKKESFPLTVTSAQKNPTAFYLCASRPGQGPEKLFFGSGTQLSVL.

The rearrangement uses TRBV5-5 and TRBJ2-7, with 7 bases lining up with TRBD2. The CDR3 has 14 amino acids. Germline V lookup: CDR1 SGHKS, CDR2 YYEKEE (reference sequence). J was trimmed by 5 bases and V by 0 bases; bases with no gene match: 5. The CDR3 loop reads CASSLASGNHEQYF. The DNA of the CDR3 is TGTGCCAGCAGCTTGGCCAGCGGGAACCACGAGCAGTACTTC. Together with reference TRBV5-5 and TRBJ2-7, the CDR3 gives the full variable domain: DAGVTQSPTHLIKTRGQQVTLRCSPISGHKSVSWYQQVLGQGPQFIFQYYEKEERGRGNFPDRFSARQFPNYSSELNVNALLLGDSALYLCASSLASGNHEQYFGPGTRLTVT.

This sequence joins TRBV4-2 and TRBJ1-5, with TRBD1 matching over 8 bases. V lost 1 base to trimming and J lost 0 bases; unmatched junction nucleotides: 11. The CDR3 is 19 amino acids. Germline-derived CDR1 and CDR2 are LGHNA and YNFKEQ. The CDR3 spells CASSQGSGQAGGSNQPQHF. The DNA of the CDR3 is TGTGCCAGCAGCCAAGGTTCGGGACAGGCTGGCGGTAGCAATCAGCCCCAGCATTTT.

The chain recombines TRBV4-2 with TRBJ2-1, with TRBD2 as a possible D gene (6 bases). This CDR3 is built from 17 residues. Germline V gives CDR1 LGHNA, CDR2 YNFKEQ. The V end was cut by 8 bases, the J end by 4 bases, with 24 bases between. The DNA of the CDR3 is TGTGCCAGCTCTCTCATTCTGGCCGGGAGCGATTACAATGAGCAGTTCTTC. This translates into CASSLILAGSDYNEQFF.

The CDR3 sequence is CASSSDTFGDTQYF. CDR3 DNA sequence: TGTGCCAGCAGCTCGGACACCTTTGGAGATACGCAGTATTTT. The J gene is TRBJ2-3, the V gene TRBV28, with D tentatively TRBD1 (5 bases). CDR3 length: 14 residues. Germline lookup yields CDR1 MDHEN and CDR2 SYDVKM. Deletions cut 6 bases from V and 5 bases from J, with 15 bases between.

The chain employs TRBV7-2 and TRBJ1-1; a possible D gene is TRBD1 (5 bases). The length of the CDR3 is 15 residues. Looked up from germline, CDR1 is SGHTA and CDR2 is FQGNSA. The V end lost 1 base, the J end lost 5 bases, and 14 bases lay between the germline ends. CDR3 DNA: TGTGCCAGCAGCTTAGATACGATGCGGGGGACTGAAGCTTTCTTT. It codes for CASSLDTMRGTEAFF.

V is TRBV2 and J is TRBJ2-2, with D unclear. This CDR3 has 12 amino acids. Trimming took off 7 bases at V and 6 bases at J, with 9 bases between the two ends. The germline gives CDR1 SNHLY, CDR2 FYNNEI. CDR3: CASKGLSGELFF. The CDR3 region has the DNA TGTGCCAGCAAGGGTTTATCCGGGGAGCTGTTTTTT.

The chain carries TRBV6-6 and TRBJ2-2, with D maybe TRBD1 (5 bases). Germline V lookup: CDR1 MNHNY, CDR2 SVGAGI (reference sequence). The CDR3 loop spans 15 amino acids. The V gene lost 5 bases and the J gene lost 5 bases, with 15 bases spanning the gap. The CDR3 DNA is TGTGCCAGCAGTCTACAGGAAAAAGGAACCGGGGAGCTGTTTTTT. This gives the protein CASSLQEKGTGELFF.

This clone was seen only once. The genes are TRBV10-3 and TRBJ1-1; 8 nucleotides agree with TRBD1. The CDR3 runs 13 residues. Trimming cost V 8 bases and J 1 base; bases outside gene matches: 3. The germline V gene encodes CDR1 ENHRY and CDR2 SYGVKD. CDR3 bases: TGTGCCATCGGACAGGGTGGGAACACTGAAGCTTTCTTT. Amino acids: CAIGQGGNTEAFF.

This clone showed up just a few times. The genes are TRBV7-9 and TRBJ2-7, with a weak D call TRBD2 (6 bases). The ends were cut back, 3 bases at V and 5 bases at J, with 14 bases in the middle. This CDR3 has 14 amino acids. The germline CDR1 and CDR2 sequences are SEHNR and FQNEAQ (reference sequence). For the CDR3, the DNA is TGTGCCAGCAGCTTTGAGGCGGGAACAGACGAGCAGTACTTC. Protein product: CASSFEAGTDEQYF.

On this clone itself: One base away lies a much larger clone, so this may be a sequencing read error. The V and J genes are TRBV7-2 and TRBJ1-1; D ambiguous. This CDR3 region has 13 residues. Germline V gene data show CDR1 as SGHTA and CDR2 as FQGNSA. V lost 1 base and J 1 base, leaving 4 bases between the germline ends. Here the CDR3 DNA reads TGTGCCAGCAGCTTAGGACGGAACACTGAAGCTTTCTTT. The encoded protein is CASSLGRNTEAFF.

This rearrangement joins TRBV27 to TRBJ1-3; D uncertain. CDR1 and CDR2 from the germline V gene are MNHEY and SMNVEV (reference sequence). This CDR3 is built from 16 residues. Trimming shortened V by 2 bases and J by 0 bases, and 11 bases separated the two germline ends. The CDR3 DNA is TGTGCCAGCAGTTTACATGGACGTAGCTCTGGAAACACCATATATTTT. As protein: CASSLHGRSSGNTIYF.

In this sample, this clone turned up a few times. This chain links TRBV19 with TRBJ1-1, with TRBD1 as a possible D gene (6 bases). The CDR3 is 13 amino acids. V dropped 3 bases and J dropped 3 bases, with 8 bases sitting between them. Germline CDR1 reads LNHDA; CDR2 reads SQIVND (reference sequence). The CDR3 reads CASSIGGYTEAFF. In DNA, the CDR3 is TGTGCCAGTAGTATCGGGGGCTACACTGAAGCTTTCTTT.

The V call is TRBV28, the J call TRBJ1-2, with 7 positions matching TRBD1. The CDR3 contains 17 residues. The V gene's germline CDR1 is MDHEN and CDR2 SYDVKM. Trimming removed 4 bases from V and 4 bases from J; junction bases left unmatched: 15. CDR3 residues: CASSSPATGASTYGYTF. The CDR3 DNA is TGTGCCAGCAGTTCCCCTGCAACAGGGGCGAGCACCTATGGCTACACCTTC.

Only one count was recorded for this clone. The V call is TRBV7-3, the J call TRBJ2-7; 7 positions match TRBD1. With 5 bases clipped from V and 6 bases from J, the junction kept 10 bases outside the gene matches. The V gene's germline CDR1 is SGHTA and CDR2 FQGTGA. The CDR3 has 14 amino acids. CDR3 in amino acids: CASSPQAGGFEQYF. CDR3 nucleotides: TGTGCCAGCAGCCCACAGGCAGGGGGTTTCGAGCAGTACTTC.

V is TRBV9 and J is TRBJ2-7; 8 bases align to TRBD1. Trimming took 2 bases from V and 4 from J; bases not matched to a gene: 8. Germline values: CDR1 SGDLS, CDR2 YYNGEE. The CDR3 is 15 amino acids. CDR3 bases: TGTGCCAGCAGCGTGGGGGCAGGGGGCAGGTACGAGCAGTACTTC. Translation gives CASSVGAGGRYEQYF.

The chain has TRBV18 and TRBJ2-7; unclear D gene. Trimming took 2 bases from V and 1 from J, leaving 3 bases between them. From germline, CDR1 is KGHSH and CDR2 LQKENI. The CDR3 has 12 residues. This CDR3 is CASSPGSYEQYF. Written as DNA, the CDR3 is TGTGCCAGCTCACCAGGGTCCTACGAGCAGTACTTC.